The 28 T cell receptor beta chains listed next were all sequenced from one sample in a study of STAT5B mutations in CD4+ large granular lymphocyte leukemia. Here immunoSEQ multiplex PCR was the method, and the copy in TCRdb shows in-frame clones only, minus some. Among 30,000 or so clones listed, 78% were seen once. The specimen was CD4+ T cells from blood buffy coats. The receptors were sampled from a human donor in good health.

V and J are TRBV7-2 and TRBJ1-6, with D unresolved. This CDR3 comprises 14 residues. The V gene's germline CDR1 is SGHTA and CDR2 FQGNSA. V dropped 2 bases and J dropped 10 bases, with 12 bases sitting between them. The CDR3: CASSLSGVRSPLHF. The CDR3 bases are TGTGCCAGCAGCTTATCCGGGGTTCGATCACCCCTCCACTTT.

This rearrangement joins TRBV18 to TRBJ2-7; TRBD2 matches 9 bases. V trimming: 5 bases; J trimming: 5 bases; junction bases outside the gene matches: 10. The CDR3 spans 15 residues. Germline V CDR1 and CDR2: KGHSH, LQKENI. As DNA, the CDR3 is TGTGCCAGCTCAGAGCGGGGGGACGTTCTGGACGAGCAGTACGTC. Translation gives CASSERGDVLDEQYV.

The gene calls are TRBV28 and TRBJ2-1; possibly TRBD2 for D (6 bases). Germline assignment: CDR1 MDHEN and CDR2 SYDVKM. This CDR3 has 14 residues. Trimming stripped 2 bases from V and 8 bases from J, with 13 bases between. DNA of the CDR3: TGTGCCAGCAGTTTAAGCGGGCCTCTAGATGAGCAGTTCTTC. Protein product: CASSLSGPLDEQFF. The full variable domain, rest sourced from reference TRBV28 and TRBJ2-1, is DVKVTQSSRYLVKRTGEKVFLECVQDMDHENMFWYRQDPGLGLRLIYFSYDVKMKEKGDIPEGYSVSREKKERFSLILESASTNQTSMYLCASSLSGPLDEQFFGPGTRLTVL.

The chain is built from TRBV7-9 and TRBJ1-1; D gene uncertain. The germline CDR1 and CDR2 sequences are SEHNR and FQNEAQ (reference sequence). V lost 1 base to trimming and J lost 2 bases, with 2 bases between them. The CDR3 contains 12 residues. DNA for the CDR3: TGTGCCAGCAGCTTAGACAACACTGAAGCTTTCTTT. Amino acids: CASSLDNTEAFF. Combining the CDR3 with reference TRBV7-9 and TRBJ1-1 gives the whole variable domain DTGVSQNPRHKITKRGQNVTFRCDPISEHNRLYWYRQTLGQGPEFLTYFQNEAQLEKSRLLSDRFSAERPKGSFSTLEIQRTEQGDSAMYLCASSLDNTEAFFGQGTRLTVV.

The chain uses TRBV7-2 and TRBJ1-6, with D possibly being TRBD1 (6 bases). Trimming took off 9 bases at V and 4 bases at J, with 10 bases between the two ends. Germline-derived CDR1 and CDR2 are SGHTA and FQGNSA. CDR3 length equals 13 residues. The CDR3 DNA reads as TGTGCCAGTGCACAGGGATATAATTCACCCCTCCACTTT. As protein: CASAQGYNSPLHF. Supplemented by reference TRBV7-2 and TRBJ1-6, the full variable domain reads GAGVSQSPSNKVTEKGKDVELRCDPISGHTALYWYRQSLGQGLEFLIYFQGNSAPDKSGLPSDRFSAERTGGSVSTLTIQRTQQEDSAVYLCASAQGYNSPLHFGNGTRLTVT.

The chain employs TRBV28 and TRBJ2-6; D may correspond to TRBD1 or TRBD2 (5 bases each). CDR1 is MDHEN, CDR2 SYDVKM, per germline. Deletions cut 4 bases from V and 0 bases from J, with 10 bases between. The length of the CDR3 is 16 residues. The CDR3 DNA is TGTGCCAGCAGTTCCGGGACCCACTCTGGGGCCAACGTCCTGACTTTC. As protein: CASSSGTHSGANVLTF. The complete variable domain, with remaining parts taken from reference TRBV28 and TRBJ2-6, reads DVKVTQSSRYLVKRTGEKVFLECVQDMDHENMFWYRQDPGLGLRLIYFSYDVKMKEKGDIPEGYSVSREKKERFSLILESASTNQTSMYLCASSSGTHSGANVLTFGAGSRLTVL.

The chain's CDR3 is CAISESGLQPQHF. As DNA, the CDR3 is TGTGCCATCAGTGAGTCGGGTCTCCAGCCCCAGCATTTT. This chain joins TRBV10-3 and TRBJ1-5; D is ambiguous. CDR1 is ENHRY, CDR2 SYGVKD, per germline. V was shortened by 0 bases and J by 7 bases, with 7 bases between the two germline ends. The CDR3 runs 13 residues.

This clone showed up just a few times. The chain couples TRBV10-3 to TRBJ2-7; 7 bases match TRBD1. Germline CDR1 and CDR2: ENHRY and SYGVKD. There are 13 residues in the CDR3. V lost 5 bases to trimming and J lost 3 bases; unmatched junction nucleotides: 4. CDR3: CAISPGQSYEQYV. In DNA, the CDR3 is TGTGCCATCAGTCCGGGACAGAGCTACGAGCAGTACGTC.

The chain carries TRBV10-2 and TRBJ2-1; TRBD2 agrees at 9 bases. Trimming at V came to 3 bases and at J to 6 bases, leaving 6 bases not matched to a gene. The CDR3 totals 15 residues. From germline, CDR1 is WSHSY and CDR2 SAAADI. CDR3 loop: CASSDLAGRSNEQFF. CDR3 DNA sequence: TGCGCCAGCAGTGATCTAGCGGGACGGTCCAATGAGCAGTTCTTC.

The chain uses TRBV7-9 and TRBJ2-7, with D perhaps matching TRBD2 (6 bases). V lost 5 bases and J lost 5, with 13 bases in between. The CDR3 has 13 amino acids. Germline CDR1 and CDR2: SEHNR and FQNEAQ (reference sequence). The CDR3: CASSRSGGNEQYV. As DNA, the CDR3 is TGTGCCAGCAGCCGTAGCGGAGGGAACGAGCAGTACGTC.

This clone appeared a single time. This chain links TRBV6-4 with TRBJ1-1; no firm D call. V was trimmed by 2 bases and J by 1 base, leaving 5 bases between them. The CDR3 runs to 13 residues. Germline values: CDR1 MRHNA, CDR2 SNTAGT. The CDR3 reads CASSDRENTEAFF. CDR3 bases: TGTGCCAGCAGTGACCGAGAGAACACTGAAGCTTTCTTT.

The rearrangement joins TRBV5-1 to TRBJ2-1; a possible D gene is TRBD1 (6 bases). Per germline, CDR1 SGHRS and CDR2 YFSETQ. CDR3 size: 17 residues. Trimming removed 4 bases from V and 5 bases from J, with 22 bases in between. The DNA for the CDR3 is TGCGCCAGCAGCGGGGGCTCCGGACGGACGCCCCACAATGAGCAGTTCTTC. This encodes CASSGGSGRTPHNEQFF.

This chain connects TRBV7-2 to TRBJ2-5; no clear D. CDR1 and CDR2 (germline): SGHTA, FQGNSA. This CDR3 has 11 amino acids. Trimming stripped 2 bases from V and 4 bases from J, with 2 bases between. This CDR3 reads CASSLSETQYF. CDR3 nucleotide sequence: TGTGCCAGCAGCTTATCAGAGACCCAGTACTTC.

The sample holds one count of this clone. This chain links TRBV27 with TRBJ2-1; 10 nucleotides align to TRBD2. This CDR3 is 16 amino acids long. CDR1 is MNHEY and CDR2 is SMNVEV in the germline V gene (reference sequence). Trimming took 2 bases from V and 5 from J; bases not matched to a gene: 6. The CDR3 DNA reads TGTGCCAGCAGTTTAATCCCGCTAGCGGGGGACAATGAGCAGTTCTTC. Its translation: CASSLIPLAGDNEQFF.

The chain recombines TRBV13 with TRBJ2-5; a weak D match, TRBD2 (6 bases). The CDR3 sequence is 15 residues long. Per the germline V gene, CDR1 is PRHDT and CDR2 is FYEKMQ (reference sequence). Trimming cost V 2 bases and J 4 bases, with 14 bases left between them. For the CDR3, the DNA is TGTGCCAGCAGCTTACGGCAACTAGCAGGAGAGACCCAGTACTTC. Encoded protein: CASSLRQLAGETQYF.

A single count supports this clone. J is TRBJ1-5 and V is TRBV19; no definite D call. This CDR3 region has 12 residues. V shed 1 base and J shed 8 bases, with 6 bases lying between them. Germline CDR1 LNHDA, CDR2 SQIVND (reference sequence). The CDR3 reads CASSIGPEPQHF. CDR3 sequence (DNA): TGTGCCAGTAGTATAGGCCCTGAGCCCCAGCATTTT.

This chain joins TRBV19 and TRBJ2-6, with D maybe TRBD1 (6 bases). The V end lost 3 bases, the J end lost 1 base, and 13 bases lay between the germline ends. In germline, CDR1 is LNHDA, CDR2 SQIVND (reference sequence). This CDR3 region has 17 residues. The CDR3 here is CASSIGAGESGANVLTF. The CDR3 DNA follows: TGTGCCAGTAGTATCGGGGCAGGGGAGTCTGGGGCCAACGTCCTGACTTTC.

This clone was detected only once. This sequence joins TRBV7-7 and TRBJ2-1; TRBD2 matches at 16 bases. V was pared by 4 bases and J by 10 bases, with 4 bases of the junction left unmatched. The CDR3 consists of 15 residues. Germline assignment: CDR1 SSHAT and CDR2 FNYEAQ (reference sequence). Written as DNA, the CDR3 is TGTGCCAGCAGCTCGGGACTAGCGGGAGGGGGCGAGCAGTTCTTC. Protein: CASSSGLAGGGEQFF.

The J gene is TRBJ1-5, the V gene TRBV6-5; 12 positions agree with TRBD1. Germline V lookup: CDR1 MNHEY, CDR2 SVGAGI. The CDR3 sequence is 15 residues long. V was pared by 4 bases and J by 7 bases, with 5 bases of the junction left unmatched. The CDR3 reads CASSSGTGGRQPQHF. The CDR3 coding sequence is TGTGCCAGCAGTTCGGGGACAGGGGGCCGACAGCCCCAGCATTTT.

The V call is TRBV4-2, the J call TRBJ2-3, with TRBD2 matching over 11 bases. The V gene's germline CDR1 is LGHNA and CDR2 YNFKEQ. Trimming at V came to 0 bases and at J to 2 bases, leaving 7 bases not matched to a gene. This CDR3 is 18 amino acids long. The CDR3: CASSQEGGLADHTDTQYF. CDR3 sequence (DNA): TGTGCCAGCAGCCAAGAAGGGGGACTAGCGGATCACACAGATACGCAGTATTTT.

The J gene is TRBJ1-5, the V gene TRBV19; 11 bases are shared with TRBD1. The ends lost 4 bases at V and 11 bases at J; junction bases unmatched: 7. CDR1 is LNHDA and CDR2 is SQIVND in the germline V gene (reference sequence). The CDR3 loop spans 14 amino acids. The CDR3 DNA follows: TGTGCCAGTAGTACCGGACAGGGGGCAGGAGCCCAGCATTTT. Its protein product is CASSTGQGAGAQHF.

Worth noting for this clone: A read error may account for a junction end that differs from germline. The gene calls are TRBV30 and TRBJ2-5; 10 nucleotides match TRBD1. Germline CDR1 GTSNPN, CDR2 SVGIG (reference sequence). CDR3 size: 14 residues. The CDR3 coding sequence is TGTGCCTGGGGATTTCCCGTGACAGGGGGCGCGAGGGACTTC. Protein: CAWGFPVTGGARDF.

This sequence joins TRBV19 and TRBJ2-5, with D hard to call. Germline V gene lookup returns CDR1 LNHDA and CDR2 SQIVND (reference sequence). The ends were cut back, 3 bases at V and 1 base at J, with 0 bases in the middle. The CDR3 runs 11 residues. CDR3 bases: TGTGCCAGTAGTATCCAAGAGACCCAGTACTTC. It translates to CASSIQETQYF.

The V call is TRBV19, the J call TRBJ1-5; D remains unclear. This CDR3 has 13 residues. Germline V CDR1 and CDR2: LNHDA, SQIVND (reference sequence). V was cut by 5 bases and J by 1 base, with 6 bases left in between. The CDR3 protein is CASSDISNQPQHF. The CDR3 DNA follows: TGTGCCAGTAGTGACATCAGCAATCAGCCCCAGCATTTT.

The chain uses TRBV6-1 and TRBJ2-5; D is unresolved. Trimming pared 8 bases from V and 5 bases from J, leaving 6 bases between. The germline CDR1 and CDR2 sequences are MNHNS and SASEGT. This CDR3 has 10 residues. The CDR3 spells CASSRETQYF. Here the CDR3 DNA reads TGTGCCAGCTCGCGCGAGACCCAGTACTTC.

This clone was picked up one time. The chain recombines TRBV18 with TRBJ1-2, with D uncertain. Trimming removed 0 bases at V and 4 bases at J, with 15 bases between. The CDR3 totals 16 residues. The V gene's germline CDR1 is KGHSH and CDR2 LQKENI. In DNA, the CDR3 is TGTGCCAGCTCACCACCGAGCACTTTGGGTTTCTATGGCTACACCTTC. Translation gives CASSPPSTLGFYGYTF. Complete variable domain (other parts from reference TRBV18 and TRBJ1-2): NAGVMQNPRHLVRRRGQEARLRCSPMKGHSHVYWYRQLPEEGLKFMVYLQKENIIDESGMPKERFSAEFPKEGPSILRIQQVVRGDSAAYFCASSPPSTLGFYGYTFGSGTRLTVV.

This clone was detected only once. The CDR3: CASSQGRGVQYF. The CDR3 bases are TGTGCCAGCAGCCAGGGCCGTGGGGTTCAGTACTTC. The V call is TRBV14, the J call TRBJ2-4, with unresolved D. The germline V gene encodes CDR1 SGHDN and CDR2 FVKESK. The CDR3 is 12 amino acids. Trimming took off 3 bases at V and 11 bases at J, with 11 bases between the two ends.

V usage is TRBV2 and J usage is TRBJ2-3, with 10 bases fitting TRBD2. The trim removed 3 bases at V and 5 bases at J, leaving 8 bases unmatched. The CDR3 has 16 residues. Germline V gives CDR1 SNHLY, CDR2 FYNNEI. CDR3 region: CASSDRTSGQRDTQYF. CDR3 in DNA: TGTGCCAGCAGTGATCGGACTAGCGGACAGAGAGATACGCAGTATTTT.